This T cell receptor (beta chain) was retrieved from a study of T and B cells in COVID-19 patients. This clonotype was detected ten times or more. Its target is unknown. TRB was amplified from roughly 250-500 ng of blood genomic DNA. Germline V CDR1 and CDR2: KGHSH, LQKENI. V lost 4 bases and J lost 3, with 12 bases in between. The CDR3 spans 14 residues. Findings of the study overall: Blood from mildly ill patients while symptomatic, and early samples from severe cases, were scarce.

TRB rearrangements were amplified by multiplex PCR with BIOMED2 TRB-A/B primers. One entry per CDR3 protein results from TCRdb running MiXCR on the multiplex PCR reads. This table holds around 20,000 distinct CDR3 sequences, 25% to 30% found once. Sequences were obtained from blood. This rearrangement joins TRBV18 to TRBJ1-1, with no clear D. This clonotype was obtained from a human donor who had recovered from COVID-19. CDR3 sequence reads: CASSRNGQDTEAFF. Here the CDR3 DNA reads TGTGCCAGCTCACGAAACGGGCAGGACACTGAAGCTTTCTTT.